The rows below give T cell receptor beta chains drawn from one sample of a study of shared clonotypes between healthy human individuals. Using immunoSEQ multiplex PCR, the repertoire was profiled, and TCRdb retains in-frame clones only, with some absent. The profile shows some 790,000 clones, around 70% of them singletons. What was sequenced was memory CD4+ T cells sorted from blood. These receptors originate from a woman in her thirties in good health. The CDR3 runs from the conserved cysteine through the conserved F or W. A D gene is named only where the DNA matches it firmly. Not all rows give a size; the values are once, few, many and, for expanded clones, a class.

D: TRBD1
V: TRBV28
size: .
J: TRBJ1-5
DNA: TGTGCCAGCAGTTTACGACAGGGGGCCATGGCCCAGCATTTT
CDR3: CASSLRQGAMAQHF

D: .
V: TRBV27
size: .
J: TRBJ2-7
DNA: TGTGCCAGCAGTTTATCAGTCAGCCTATTCCGGGGCTCCCACGAGCAGTACTTC
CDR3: CASSLSVSLFRGSHEQYF

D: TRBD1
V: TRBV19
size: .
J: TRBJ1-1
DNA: TGTGCCAGTAGGACCGACAGGGGCACTGAAGCTTTCTTT
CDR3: CASRTDRGTEAFF

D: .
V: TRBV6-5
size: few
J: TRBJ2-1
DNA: TGTGCCAGCAGTTACCGGGACGCCGACAATGAGCAGTTCTTC
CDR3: CASSYRDADNEQFF

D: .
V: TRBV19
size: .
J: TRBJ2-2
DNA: TGTGCCAGTAGACCGAGGGAGTTCGGGGAGCTGTTTTTT
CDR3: CASRPREFGELFF

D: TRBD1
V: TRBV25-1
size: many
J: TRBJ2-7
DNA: TGTGCCAGCAGTGAGCCGGGACAGGGGTCCTACGAGCAGTACTTC
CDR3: CASSEPGQGSYEQYF

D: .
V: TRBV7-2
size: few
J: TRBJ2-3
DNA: TGTGCCAGCAGCCCCAAAGTCGGGAGCACAGATACGCAGTATTTT
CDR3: CASSPKVGSTDTQYF

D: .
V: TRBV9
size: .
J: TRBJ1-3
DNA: TGTGCCAGCAGCGTAGCTCGGGGCTGGGCTGGAAACACCATATATTTT
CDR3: CASSVARGWAGNTIYF

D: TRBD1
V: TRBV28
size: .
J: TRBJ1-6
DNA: TGTGCCAGCAGGGGCAGGGGGTACTCACCCCTCCACTTT
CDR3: CASRGRGYSPLHF

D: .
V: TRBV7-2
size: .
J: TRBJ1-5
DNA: TGTGCCAGCAGCTATAGAGGGGGTGGCAATCAGCCCCAGCATTTT
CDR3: CASSYRGGGNQPQHF

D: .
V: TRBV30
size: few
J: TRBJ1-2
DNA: TGTGCCGGAAGGGTTGCCGATGGCTACACCTTC
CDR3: CAGRVADGYTF

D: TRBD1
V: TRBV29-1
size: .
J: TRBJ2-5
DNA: TGCAGCGTTACAGGGGGGATAAGGACCCAGTACTTC
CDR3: CSVTGGIRTQYF

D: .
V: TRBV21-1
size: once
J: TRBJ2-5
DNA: TGTGCCAGCTGGGGACGGTTGGGGGGTCAAGAGACCCAGTACTTC
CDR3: CASWGRLGGQETQYF

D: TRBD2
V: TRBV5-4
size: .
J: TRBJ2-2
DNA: TGTGCCAGCAGCTTACGGCTAGCGGGAGTAGGCGGGGAGCTGTTTTTT
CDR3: CASSLRLAGVGGELFF

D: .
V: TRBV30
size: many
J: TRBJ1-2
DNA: TGTGCCTGGAGAGCGAGGCAGGGTAGCGGCTACACCTTC
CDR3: CAWRARQGSGYTF

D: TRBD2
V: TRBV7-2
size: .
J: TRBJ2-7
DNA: TGTGCCAGCAGTTACGGGGGGGGCAGGGCCGAGCAGTACTTC
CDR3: CASSYGGGRAEQYF

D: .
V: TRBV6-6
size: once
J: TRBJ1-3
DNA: TGTGCCAGCACTAACAGGATTGGAAGCTCTGGAAACACCATATATTTT
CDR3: CASTNRIGSSGNTIYF

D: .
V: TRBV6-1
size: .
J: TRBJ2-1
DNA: TGTTCTCTCGGGGCCTACAATGAGCAGTTCTTC
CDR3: CSLGAYNEQFF

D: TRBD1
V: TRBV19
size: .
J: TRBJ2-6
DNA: TGTGCCAGTAGGGATCGACAGGGTGCATCTGGGGCCAACGTCCTGACTTTC
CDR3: CASRDRQGASGANVLTF

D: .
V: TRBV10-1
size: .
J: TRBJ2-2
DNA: TGCGCCAGCAGGGGATCCGGCACCGGGGAGCTGTTTTTT
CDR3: CASRGSGTGELFF

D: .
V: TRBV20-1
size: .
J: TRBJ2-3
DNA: TGCAGTGCTGACGCAGATACGCAGTATTTT
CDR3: CSADADTQYF

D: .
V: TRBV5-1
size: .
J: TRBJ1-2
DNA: TGCGCCAGCAGCCCCAGGACTCCTCAGGGGGGCTACACCTTC
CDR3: CASSPRTPQGGYTF

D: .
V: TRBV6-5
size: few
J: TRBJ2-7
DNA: TGTGCCAGCAGTTACGGCCCGGGCGGTCACGAGCAGTACTTC
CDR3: CASSYGPGGHEQYF

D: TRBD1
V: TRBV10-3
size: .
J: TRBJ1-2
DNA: TGTGCCATCGGGAGGGACAGTAACTATGGCTACACCTTC
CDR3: CAIGRDSNYGYTF

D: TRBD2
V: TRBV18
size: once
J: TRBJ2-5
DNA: TGTGCCAGCTCACCATTCGGGGGGTACCAAGAGACCCAGTACTTC
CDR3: CASSPFGGYQETQYF

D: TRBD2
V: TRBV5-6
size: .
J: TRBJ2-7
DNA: TGTGCCAGCAGCTTGGTCGGGGATAGCGGGGACGAGCAGTACTTC
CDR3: CASSLVGDSGDEQYF